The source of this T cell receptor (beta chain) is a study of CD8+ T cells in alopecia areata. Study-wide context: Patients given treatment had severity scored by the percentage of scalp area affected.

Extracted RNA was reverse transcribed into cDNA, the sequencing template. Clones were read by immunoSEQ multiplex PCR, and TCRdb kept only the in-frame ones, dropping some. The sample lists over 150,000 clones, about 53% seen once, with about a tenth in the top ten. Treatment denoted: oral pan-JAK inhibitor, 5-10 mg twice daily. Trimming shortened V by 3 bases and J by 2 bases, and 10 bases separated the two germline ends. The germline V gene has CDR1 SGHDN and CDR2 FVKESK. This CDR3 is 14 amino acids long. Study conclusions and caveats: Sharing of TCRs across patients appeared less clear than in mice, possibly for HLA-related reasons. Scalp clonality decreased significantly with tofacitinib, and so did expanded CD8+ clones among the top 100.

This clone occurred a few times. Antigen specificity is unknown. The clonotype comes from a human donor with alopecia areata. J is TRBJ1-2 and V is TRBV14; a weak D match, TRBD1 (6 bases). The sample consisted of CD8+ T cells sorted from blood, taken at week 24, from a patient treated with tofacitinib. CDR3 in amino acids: CASSHEQGNYGYTF. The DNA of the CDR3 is TGTGCCAGCAGCCACGAACAGGGCAACTATGGCTACACCTTC. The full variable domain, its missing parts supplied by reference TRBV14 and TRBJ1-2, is EAGVTQFPSHSVIEKGQTVTLRCDPISGHDNLYWYRRVMGKEIKFLLHFVKESKQDESGMPNNRFLAERTGGTYSTLKVQPAELEDSGVYFCASSHEQGNYGYTFGSGTRLTVV.